This TCR beta chain is from a study of blood T cell repertoires in COVID-19. Profiled with immunoSEQ multiplex PCR; TCRdb holds only in-frame clones, not every one. The sample shows over 85,000 clones, about nine tenths of them seen only once. The source is a woman aged 80 or over with acute or convalescent COVID-19. The sequencing input was peripheral blood.

The CDR3: CASGLIQGPYNEQFF. CDR3 nucleotides: TGTGCTAGTGGTTTGATCCAGGGCCCCTACAATGAGCAGTTCTTC. The chain links TRBV12-5 to TRBJ2-1, with D maybe TRBD1 (5 bases). Germline CDR1 is LGHNT and CDR2 is FRNRAP. V lost 2 bases, J lost 2 bases, and 10 bases lay in between. The length of the CDR3 is 15 residues.